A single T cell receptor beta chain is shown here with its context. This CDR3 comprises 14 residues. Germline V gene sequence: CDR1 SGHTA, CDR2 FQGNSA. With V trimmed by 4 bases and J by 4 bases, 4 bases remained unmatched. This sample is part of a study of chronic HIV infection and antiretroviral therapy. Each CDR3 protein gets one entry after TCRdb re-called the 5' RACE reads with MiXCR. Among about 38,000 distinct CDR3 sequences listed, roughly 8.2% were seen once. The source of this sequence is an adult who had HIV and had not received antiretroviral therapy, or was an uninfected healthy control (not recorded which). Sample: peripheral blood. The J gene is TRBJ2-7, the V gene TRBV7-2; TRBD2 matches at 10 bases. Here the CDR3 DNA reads TGTGCCAGCAGCTCGCCGGGACTAGCGTACGAGCAGTACTTC. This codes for CASSSPGLAYEQYF.